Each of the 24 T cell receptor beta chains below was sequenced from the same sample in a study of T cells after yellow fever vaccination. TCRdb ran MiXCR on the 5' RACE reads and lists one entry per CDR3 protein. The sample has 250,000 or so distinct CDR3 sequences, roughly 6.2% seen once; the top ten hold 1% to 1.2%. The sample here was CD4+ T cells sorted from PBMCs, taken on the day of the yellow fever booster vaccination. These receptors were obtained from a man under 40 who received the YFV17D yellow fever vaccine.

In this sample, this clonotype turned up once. The DNA for the CDR3 is TGTGCCAGCAGTCCAGGGACTATTAGCACAGATACGCAGTATTTT. Its protein product is CASSPGTISTDTQYF. The chain uses TRBV27 and TRBJ2-3; 7 bases line up with TRBD2. The V and J ends lost 5 bases and 0 bases, in that order; junction bases with no gene match: 5. The CDR3 has 15 residues. The germline CDR1 and CDR2 sequences are MNHEY and SMNVEV (reference sequence).

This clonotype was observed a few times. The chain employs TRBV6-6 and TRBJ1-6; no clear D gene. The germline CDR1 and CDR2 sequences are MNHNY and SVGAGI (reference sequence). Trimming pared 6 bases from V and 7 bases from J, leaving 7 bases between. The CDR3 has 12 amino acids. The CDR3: CASSSENSPLHF. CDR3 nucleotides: TGTGCCAGCAGCTCAGAGAATTCACCCCTCCACTTT.

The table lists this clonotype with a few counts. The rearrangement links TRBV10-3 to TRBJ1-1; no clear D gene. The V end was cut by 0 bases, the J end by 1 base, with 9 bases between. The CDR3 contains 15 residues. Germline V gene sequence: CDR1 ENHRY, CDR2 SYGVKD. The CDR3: CAISESVSGNTEAFF. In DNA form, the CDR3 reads TGTGCCATCAGTGAGTCTGTGTCAGGGAACACTGAAGCTTTCTTT.

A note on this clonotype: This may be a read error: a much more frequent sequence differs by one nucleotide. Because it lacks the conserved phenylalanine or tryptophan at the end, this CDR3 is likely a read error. The CDR3 reads CASSLAGRVNIQYI. Written as DNA, the CDR3 is TGCGCCAGCAGCTTGGCCGGAAGGGTAAACATTCAGTACATC. The chain couples TRBV5-1 to TRBJ2-4; D ambiguous. Between the trimmed V and J ends, which lost 0 bases and 6 bases, there was a span of 10 bases. The CDR3 is 14 amino acids. Germline lookup yields CDR1 SGHRS and CDR2 YFSETQ.

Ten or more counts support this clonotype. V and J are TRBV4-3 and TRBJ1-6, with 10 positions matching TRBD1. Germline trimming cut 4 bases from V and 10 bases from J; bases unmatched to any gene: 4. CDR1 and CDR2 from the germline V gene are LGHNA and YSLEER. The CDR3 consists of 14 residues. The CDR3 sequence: CASSRDRGNSPLHF. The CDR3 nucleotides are TGCGCCAGCAGCCGGGACAGGGGAAACTCACCCCTCCACTTT.

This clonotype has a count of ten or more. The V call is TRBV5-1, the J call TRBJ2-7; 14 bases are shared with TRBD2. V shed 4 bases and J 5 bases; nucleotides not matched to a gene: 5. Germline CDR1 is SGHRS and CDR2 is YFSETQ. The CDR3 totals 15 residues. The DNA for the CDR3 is TGCGCCAGCAGCCCCGGGACTAGCGGGAGAGACGAGCAGTACTTC. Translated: CASSPGTSGRDEQYF.

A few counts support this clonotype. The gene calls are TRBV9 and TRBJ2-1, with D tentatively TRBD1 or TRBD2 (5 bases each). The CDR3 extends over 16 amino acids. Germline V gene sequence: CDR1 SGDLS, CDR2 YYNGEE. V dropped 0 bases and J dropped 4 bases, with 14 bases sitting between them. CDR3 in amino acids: CASSVETVRGYNEQFF. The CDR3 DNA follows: TGTGCCAGCAGCGTAGAGACAGTACGGGGATACAATGAGCAGTTCTTC.

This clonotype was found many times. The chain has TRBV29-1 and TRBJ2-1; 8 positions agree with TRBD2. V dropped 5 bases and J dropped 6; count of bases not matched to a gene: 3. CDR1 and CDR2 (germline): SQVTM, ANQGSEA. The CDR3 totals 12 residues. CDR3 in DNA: TGCAGCGTTCACAGCGGGAGCAATGAGCAGTTCTTC. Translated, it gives CSVHSGSNEQFF.

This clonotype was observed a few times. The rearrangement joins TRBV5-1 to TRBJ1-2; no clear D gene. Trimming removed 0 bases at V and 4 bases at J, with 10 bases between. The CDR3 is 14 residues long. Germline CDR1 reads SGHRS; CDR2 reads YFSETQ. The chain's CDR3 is CASSLDSVSYGYTF. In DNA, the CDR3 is TGCGCCAGCAGCTTGGATTCAGTTTCCTATGGCTACACCTTC.

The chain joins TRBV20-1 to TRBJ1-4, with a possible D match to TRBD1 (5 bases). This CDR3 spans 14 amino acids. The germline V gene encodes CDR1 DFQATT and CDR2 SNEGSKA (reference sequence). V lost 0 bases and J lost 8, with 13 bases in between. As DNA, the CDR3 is TGCAGTGCTAGAGAAAAGGCAGGGCGCGAAAAACTGTTTTTT. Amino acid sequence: CSAREKAGREKLFF.

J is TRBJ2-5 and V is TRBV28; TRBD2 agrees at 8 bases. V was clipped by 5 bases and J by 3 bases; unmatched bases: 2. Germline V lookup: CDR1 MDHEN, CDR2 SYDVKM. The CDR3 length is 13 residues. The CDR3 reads CASSTSGEETQYF. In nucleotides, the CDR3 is TGTGCCAGCAGTACTAGCGGAGAAGAGACCCAGTACTTC.

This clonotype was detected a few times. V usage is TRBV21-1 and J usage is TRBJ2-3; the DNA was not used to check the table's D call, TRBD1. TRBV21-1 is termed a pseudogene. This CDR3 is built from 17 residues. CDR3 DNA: TGTGCCAGCAGCAAATACAGGGTCACGGGGAGCACAGATACGCAGTATTTT. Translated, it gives CASSKYRVTGSTDTQYF.

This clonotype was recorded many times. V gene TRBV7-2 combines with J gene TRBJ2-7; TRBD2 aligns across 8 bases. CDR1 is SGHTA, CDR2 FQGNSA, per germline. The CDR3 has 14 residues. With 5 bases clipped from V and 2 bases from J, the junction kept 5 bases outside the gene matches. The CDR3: CASSVSGTAYEQYF. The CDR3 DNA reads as TGTGCCAGCAGCGTTAGCGGGACGGCCTACGAGCAGTACTTC.

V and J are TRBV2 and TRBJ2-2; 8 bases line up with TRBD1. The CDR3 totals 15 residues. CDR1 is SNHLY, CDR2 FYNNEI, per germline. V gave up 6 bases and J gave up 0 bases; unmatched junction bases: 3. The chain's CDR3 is CASSGQGPNTGELFF. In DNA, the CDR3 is TGTGCCAGCAGCGGACAGGGACCGAACACCGGGGAGCTGTTTTTT.

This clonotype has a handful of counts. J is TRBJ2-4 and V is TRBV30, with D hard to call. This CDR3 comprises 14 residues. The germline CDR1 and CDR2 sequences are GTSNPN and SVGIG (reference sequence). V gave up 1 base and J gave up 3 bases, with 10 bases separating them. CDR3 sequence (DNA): TGTGCCTGGAGTGCTGGGCCTATCAAAAACATTCAGTACTTC. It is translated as CAWSAGPIKNIQYF.

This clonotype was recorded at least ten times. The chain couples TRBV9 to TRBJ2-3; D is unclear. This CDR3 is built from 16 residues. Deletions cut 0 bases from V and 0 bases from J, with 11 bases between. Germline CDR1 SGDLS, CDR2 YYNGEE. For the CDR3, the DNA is TGTGCCAGCAGCGTAGAATTGGTGGCTAGCACAGATACGCAGTATTTT. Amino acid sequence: CASSVELVASTDTQYF. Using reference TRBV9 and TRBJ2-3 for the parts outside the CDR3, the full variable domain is DSGVTQTPKHLITATGQRVTLRCSPRSGDLSVYWYQQSLDQGLQFLIQYYNGEERAKGNILERFSAQQFPDLHSELNLSSLELGDSALYFCASSVELVASTDTQYFGPGTRLTVL.

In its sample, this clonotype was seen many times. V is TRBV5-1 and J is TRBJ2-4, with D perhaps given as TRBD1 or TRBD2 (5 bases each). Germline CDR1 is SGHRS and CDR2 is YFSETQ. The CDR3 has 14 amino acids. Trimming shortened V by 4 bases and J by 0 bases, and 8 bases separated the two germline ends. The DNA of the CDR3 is TGCGCCAGCAGCGGGACCGTAGCCAAAAACATTCAGTACTTC. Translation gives CASSGTVAKNIQYF.

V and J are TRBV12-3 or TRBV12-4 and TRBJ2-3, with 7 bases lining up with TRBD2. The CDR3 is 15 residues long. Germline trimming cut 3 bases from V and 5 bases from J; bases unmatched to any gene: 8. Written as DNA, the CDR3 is TGTGCCAGCAGTTTCCTAGCGGCGCAGCTAGATACGCAGTATTTT. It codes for CASSFLAAQLDTQYF.

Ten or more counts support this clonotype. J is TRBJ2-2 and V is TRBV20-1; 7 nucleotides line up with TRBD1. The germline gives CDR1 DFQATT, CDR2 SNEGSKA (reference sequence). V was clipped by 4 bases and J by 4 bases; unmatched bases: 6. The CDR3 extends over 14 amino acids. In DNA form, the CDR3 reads TGCAGTGCTACCCGGGACAGACGCACCGGGGAGCTGTTTTTT. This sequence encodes CSATRDRRTGELFF.

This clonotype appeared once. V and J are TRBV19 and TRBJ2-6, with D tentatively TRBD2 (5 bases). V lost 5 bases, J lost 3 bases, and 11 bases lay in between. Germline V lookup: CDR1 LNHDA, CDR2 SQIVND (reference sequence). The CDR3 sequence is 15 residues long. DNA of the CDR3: TGTGCCAGTAGTGTCAGCGGAGGTGGGGCCAACGTCCTGACTTTC. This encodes CASSVSGGGANVLTF.

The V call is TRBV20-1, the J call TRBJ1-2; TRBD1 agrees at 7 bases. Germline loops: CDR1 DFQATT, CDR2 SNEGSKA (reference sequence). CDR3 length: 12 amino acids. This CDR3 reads CRGGTADYGYTF. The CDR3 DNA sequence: TGCAGGGGAGGGACAGCGGACTATGGCTACACCTTC.

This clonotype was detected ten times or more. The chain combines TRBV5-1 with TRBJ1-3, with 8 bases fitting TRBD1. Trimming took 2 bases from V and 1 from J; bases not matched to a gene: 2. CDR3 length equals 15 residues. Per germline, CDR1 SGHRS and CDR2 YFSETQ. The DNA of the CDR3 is TGCGCCAGCAGCTTCGGACAGGGTTCTGGAAACACCATATATTTT. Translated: CASSFGQGSGNTIYF.

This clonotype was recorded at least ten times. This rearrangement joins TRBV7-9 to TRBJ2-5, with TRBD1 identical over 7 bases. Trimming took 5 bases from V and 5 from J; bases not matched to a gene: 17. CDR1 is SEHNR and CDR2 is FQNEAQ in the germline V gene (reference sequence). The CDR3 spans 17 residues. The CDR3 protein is CASSRILDTGVRETQYF. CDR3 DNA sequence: TGTGCCAGCAGCCGCATCTTAGATACAGGGGTCCGGGAGACCCAGTACTTC.

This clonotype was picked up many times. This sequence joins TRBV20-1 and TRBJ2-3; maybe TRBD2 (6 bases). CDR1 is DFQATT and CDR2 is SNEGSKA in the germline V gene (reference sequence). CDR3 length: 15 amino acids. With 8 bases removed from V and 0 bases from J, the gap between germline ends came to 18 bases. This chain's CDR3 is CSSSPMGTSTDTQYF. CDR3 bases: TGCAGTTCGTCCCCCATGGGGACTAGCACAGATACGCAGTATTTT.